These T cell receptor beta chains were read from a single sample in a study of blood T cell repertoires in COVID-19. Some clones are missing from TCRdb's copy, which holds only in-frame ones; the method was immunoSEQ multiplex PCR. Of about 170,000 clones in the sample, more than 70% are singletons; the top ten hold around 20%. Sequenced input: peripheral blood. The receptors shown here come from an older woman who had recovered from COVID-19. Each CDR3 is given with its conserved first and last residue. D genes are given only for firm matches. Expanded clones are given a class, and other clones once, few, many or no size at all.

>TRBJ1-2|TRBV19|NA|NA
CASSIGRLIAHGYTF
TGTGCCAGTAGTATAGGGAGACTGATCGCCCACGGCTACACCTTC
>TRBJ1-2|TRBV3-1/TRBV3-2|TRBD1|NA
CASSQGQGYGYTF
TGTGCCAGCAGCCAAGGACAGGGGTATGGCTACACCTTC
>TRBJ2-2|TRBV27|TRBD2|NA
CASSFGRGGTGELFF
TGTGCCAGCAGTTTTGGCCGGGGGGGGACCGGGGAGCTGTTTTTT
>TRBJ2-2|TRBV5-4|TRBD2|NA
CASSLAFGGAANTGELFF
TGTGCCAGCAGCTTGGCGTTCGGGGGGGCTGCGAACACCGGGGAGCTGTTTTTT
>TRBJ2-3|TRBV7-9|NA|NA
CASSGRGSTDTQYF
TGTGCCAGCAGCGGGCGGGGCAGCACAGATACGCAGTATTTT
>TRBJ1-5|TRBV2|TRBD1|NA
CASSGGGQYQPQHF
TGTGCCAGCAGTGGAGGGGGACAGTACCAGCCCCAGCATTTT
>TRBJ1-1|TRBV6-4|TRBD1|NA
CASRVDRGSTEAFF
TGTGCCAGCAGGGTGGACAGGGGGAGCACTGAAGCTTTCTTT
>TRBJ2-7|TRBV4-1|TRBD1|NA
CASSQVDEGDRGLEQYF
TGCGCCAGCAGCCAAGTAGATGAGGGGGACAGGGGGCTCGAGCAGTACTTC
>TRBJ1-1|TRBV2|NA|few
CASSTDQGTEAFF
TGTGCCAGCAGCACCGACCAGGGCACTGAAGCTTTCTTT
>TRBJ1-2|TRBV18|NA|NA
CASSPSGRGYGYTF
TGTGCCAGCTCACCATCGGGTAGAGGCTATGGCTACACCTTC
>TRBJ1-1|TRBV19|NA|NA
CASSPTGDTEAFF
TGTGCCAGTAGCCCGACTGGTGACACTGAAGCTTTCTTT
>TRBJ1-3|TRBV3-1/TRBV3-2|NA|NA
CASSQRSGGNTIYF
TGTGCCAGCAGCCAACGGAGCGGTGGAAACACCATATATTTT
>TRBJ2-4|TRBV12-3/TRBV12-4|TRBD1|NA
CASRGDSKNIQYF
TGTGCCAGCAGGGGGGACAGCAAAAACATTCAGTACTTC
>TRBJ2-5|TRBV4-3|NA|few
CASSQVGATMGTQYF
TGCGCCAGCAGCCAAGTGGGAGCGACCATGGGGACCCAGTACTTC
>TRBJ2-7|TRBV5-1|TRBD2|NA
CASSPRGSGRSPYEQYF
TGCGCCAGCAGCCCCAGGGGTAGCGGGAGGAGTCCCTACGAGCAGTACTTC
>TRBJ1-1|TRBV18|NA|NA
CASSPSGVYTEAFF
TGTGCCAGCTCACCTTCAGGGGTGTACACTGAAGCTTTCTTT
>TRBJ1-2|TRBV7-9|NA|NA
CASTDMGDGYTF
TGTGCCAGCACCGACATGGGAGATGGCTACACCTTC
>TRBJ1-4|TRBV28|NA|NA
CASSSPRGKEGEKLFF
TGTGCCAGCAGTTCCCCCCGGGGGAAGGAGGGTGAAAAACTGTTTTTT
>TRBJ2-4|TRBV6-6|TRBD1|NA
CASSYTGTGGMNIQYF
TGTGCCAGCAGTTACACCGGGACAGGAGGGATGAACATTCAGTACTTC
>TRBJ2-7|TRBV29-1|TRBD2|NA
CSARGGYEQYF
TGCAGCGCCCGGGGGGGCTACGAGCAGTACTTC
>TRBJ2-1|TRBV20-1|TRBD2|few
CSASGGVLAGGYNEQFF
TGCAGTGCTAGTGGGGGGGTACTAGCAGGTGGCTACAATGAGCAGTTCTTC
>TRBJ2-1|TRBV5-1|TRBD2|NA
CASSPGTRTVYEQFF
TGCGCCAGCAGCCCCGGGACTAGGACGGTGTATGAGCAGTTCTTC
>TRBJ1-2|TRBV18|TRBD1|NA
CASSRGQGRPYGYTF
TGTGCCAGCTCCCGCGGACAGGGGAGGCCCTATGGCTACACCTTC
>TRBJ1-3|TRBV18|TRBD1|NA
CASSPSGTGAGNTIYF
TGTGCCAGCTCACCCTCCGGGACAGGGGCTGGAAACACCATATATTTT
>TRBJ1-3|TRBV28|NA|NA
CASSLSRLGNTIYF
TGTGCCAGCAGTTTATCCCGACTCGGAAACACCATATATTTT
>TRBJ1-5|TRBV4-1|NA|NA
CASSQDPGQPQHF
TGCGCCAGCAGCCAAGATCCCGGGCAGCCCCAGCATTTT
>TRBJ1-3|TRBV3-1/TRBV3-2|TRBD1|NA
CASSQAGQGTGNTIYF
TGTGCCAGCAGCCAAGCGGGACAGGGAACTGGAAACACCATATATTTT
>TRBJ1-2|TRBV30|TRBD1|NA
CAWSVWLGQGEPDNYGYTF
TGTGCCTGGAGTGTATGGCTCGGACAGGGAGAACCCGATAACTATGGCTACACCTTC
>TRBJ1-1|TRBV6-5|NA|NA
CASNWGGIDYTEAFF
TGTGCCAGCAATTGGGGCGGCATCGACTACACTGAAGCTTTCTTT
>TRBJ2-7|TRBV5-1|NA|NA
CASSPAGSPSYEQYF
TGCGCCAGCAGCCCCGCGGGAAGCCCCTCCTACGAGCAGTACTTC
>TRBJ2-5|TRBV9|TRBD1|NA
CASSVGDRVGTQYF
TGTGCCAGCAGCGTAGGGGACAGGGTAGGGACCCAGTACTTC
>TRBJ1-2|TRBV7-3|NA|once
CASSSGSGYGYTF
TGTGCCAGCAGCTCCGGCTCGGGGTATGGCTACACCTTC
>TRBJ1-5|TRBV2|NA|NA
CASRGGEGQPQHF
TGTGCCAGCAGGGGGGGGGAAGGTCAGCCCCAGCATTTT
>TRBJ2-3|TRBV6-6|TRBD2|NA
CASSEPTSGWDTQYF
TGTGCCAGCAGCGAACCGACTAGCGGTTGGGATACGCAGTATTTT
>TRBJ2-7|TRBV4-1|NA|NA
CASSQGGAGRPYEQYF
TGCGCCAGCAGCCAAGGTGGGGCAGGCCGCCCCTACGAGCAGTACTTC
>TRBJ2-5|TRBV7-2|NA|once
CASSLGPQGWGETQYF
TGTGCCAGCAGCTTAGGACCCCAGGGGTGGGGGGAGACCCAGTACTTC
>TRBJ2-1|TRBV9|TRBD2|NA
CASSEGVAGYNEQFF
TGTGCCAGCAGCGAGGGGGTAGCGGGGTACAATGAGCAGTTCTTC
>TRBJ2-1|TRBV19|NA|once
CASSIEDNEQFF
TGTGCCAGTAGTATCGAGGACAATGAGCAGTTCTTC
>TRBJ2-7|TRBV5-4|TRBD1|few
CASSPTGDSYEQYF
TGTGCCAGCAGCCCGACAGGGGATAGCTACGAGCAGTACTTC
>TRBJ2-7|TRBV6-5|NA|NA
CASTPPEGREQYF
TGTGCCAGCACCCCCCCCGAGGGTCGCGAGCAGTACTTC
>TRBJ2-5|TRBV10-3|TRBD2|NA
CAISDGLAGGRETQYF
TGTGCCATCAGTGACGGACTAGCGGGGGGGCGTGAGACCCAGTACTTC
>TRBJ1-2|TRBV19|NA|NA
CAAWGGDYGYTF
TGTGCCGCCTGGGGGGGGGACTATGGCTACACCTTC
>TRBJ1-5|TRBV11-2|NA|few
CASSPRGGSPNQPQHF
TGTGCCAGCAGCCCCCGGGGAGGGTCCCCCAATCAGCCCCAGCATTTT
>TRBJ2-7|TRBV5-4|NA|once
CASSLWTSEGEQYF
TGTGCCAGCAGCTTGTGGACCTCCGAGGGCGAGCAGTACTTC
>TRBJ2-5|TRBV5-1|TRBD2|NA
CASSPGTSGGGETQYF
TGCGCCAGCAGCCCCGGGACTAGCGGGGGGGGCGAGACCCAGTACTTC
>TRBJ1-3|TRBV5-1|NA|few
CASSLVGGGGNTIYF
TGCGCCAGCAGCTTGGTTGGAGGTGGGGGAAACACCATATATTTT
>TRBJ1-1|TRBV28|NA|NA
CASSGRVSEAFF
TGTGCCAGCAGTGGCAGGGTATCTGAAGCTTTCTTT
>TRBJ1-5|TRBV2|NA|NA
CASSWGGVGEPQHF
TGTGCCAGCAGTTGGGGTGGTGTCGGGGAGCCCCAGCATTTT
>TRBJ1-5|TRBV27|TRBD1|NA
CASSLRQGVQPQHF
TGTGCCAGCAGTTTACGACAGGGGGTTCAGCCCCAGCATTTT